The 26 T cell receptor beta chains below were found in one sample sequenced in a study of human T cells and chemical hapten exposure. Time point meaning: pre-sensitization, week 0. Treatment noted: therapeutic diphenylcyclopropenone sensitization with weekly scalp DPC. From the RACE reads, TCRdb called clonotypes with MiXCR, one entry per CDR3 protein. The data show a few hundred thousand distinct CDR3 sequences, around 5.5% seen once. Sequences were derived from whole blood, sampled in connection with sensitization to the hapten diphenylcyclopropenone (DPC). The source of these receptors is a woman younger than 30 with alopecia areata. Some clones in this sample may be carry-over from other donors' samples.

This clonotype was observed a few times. CDR3 nucleotides: TGTGCCAGCAGTCCTCGTCGGGGGCAGTACTTC. This gives the protein CASSPRRGQYF. The chain carries TRBV27 and TRBJ2-7; perhaps TRBD2 as D (5 bases). This CDR3 has 11 residues. V gave up 5 bases and J gave up 9 bases, with 11 bases separating them. Germline CDR1 reads MNHEY; CDR2 reads SMNVEV (reference sequence).

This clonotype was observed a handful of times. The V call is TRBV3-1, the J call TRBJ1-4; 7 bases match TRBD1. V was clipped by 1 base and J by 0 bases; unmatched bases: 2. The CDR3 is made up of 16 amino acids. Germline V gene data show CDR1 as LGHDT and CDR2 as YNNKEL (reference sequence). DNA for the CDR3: TGTGCCAGCAGCCAAGGGCAGGGGGCAACTAATGAAAAACTGTTTTTT. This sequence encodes CASSQGQGATNEKLFF.

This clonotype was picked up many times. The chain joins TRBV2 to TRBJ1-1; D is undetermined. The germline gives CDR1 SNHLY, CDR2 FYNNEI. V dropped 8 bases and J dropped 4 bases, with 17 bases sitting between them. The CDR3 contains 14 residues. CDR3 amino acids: CASLREKVATEAFF. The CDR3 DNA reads TGTGCCAGCCTAAGAGAAAAAGTTGCCACTGAAGCTTTCTTT. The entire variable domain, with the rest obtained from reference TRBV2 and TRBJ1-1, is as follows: EPEVTQTPSHQVTQMGQEVILRCVPISNHLYFYWYRQILGQKVEFLVSFYNNEISEKSEIFDDQFSVERPDGSNFTLKIRSTKLEDSAMYFCASLREKVATEAFFGQGTRLTVV.

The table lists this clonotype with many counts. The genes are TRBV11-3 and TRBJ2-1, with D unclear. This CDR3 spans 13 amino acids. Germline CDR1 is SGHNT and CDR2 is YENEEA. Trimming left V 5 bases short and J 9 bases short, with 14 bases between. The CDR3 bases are TGTGCCAGCAGCCCCTCCACTCGCGGTGAGCAGTTCTTC. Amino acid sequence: CASSPSTRGEQFF.

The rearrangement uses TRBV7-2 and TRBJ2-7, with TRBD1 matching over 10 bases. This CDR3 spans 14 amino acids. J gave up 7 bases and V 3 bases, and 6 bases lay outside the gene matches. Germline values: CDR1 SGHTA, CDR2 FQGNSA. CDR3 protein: CASSFRDRGGEQYF. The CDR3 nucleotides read TGTGCCAGCAGCTTCCGGGACAGGGGCGGTGAGCAGTACTTC.

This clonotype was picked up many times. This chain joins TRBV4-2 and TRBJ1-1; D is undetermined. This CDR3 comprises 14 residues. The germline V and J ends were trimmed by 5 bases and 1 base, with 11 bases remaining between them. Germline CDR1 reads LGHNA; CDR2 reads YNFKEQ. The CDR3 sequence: CASSAEVRNTEAFF. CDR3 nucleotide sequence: TGTGCCAGCAGCGCTGAGGTGCGGAACACTGAAGCTTTCTTT.

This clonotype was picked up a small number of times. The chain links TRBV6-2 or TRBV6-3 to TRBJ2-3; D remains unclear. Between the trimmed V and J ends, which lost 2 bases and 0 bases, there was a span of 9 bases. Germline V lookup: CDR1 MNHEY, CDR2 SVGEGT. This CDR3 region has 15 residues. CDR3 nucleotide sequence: TGTGCCAGCAGTTACGTGGTTTCTAGCACAGATACGCAGTATTTT. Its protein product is CASSYVVSSTDTQYF.

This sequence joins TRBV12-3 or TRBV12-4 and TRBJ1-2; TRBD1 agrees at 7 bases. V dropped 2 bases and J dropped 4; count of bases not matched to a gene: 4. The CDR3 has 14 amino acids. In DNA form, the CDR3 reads TGTGCCAGCAGTTTATACAGGGGAGGCTATGGCTACACCTTC. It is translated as CASSLYRGGYGYTF.

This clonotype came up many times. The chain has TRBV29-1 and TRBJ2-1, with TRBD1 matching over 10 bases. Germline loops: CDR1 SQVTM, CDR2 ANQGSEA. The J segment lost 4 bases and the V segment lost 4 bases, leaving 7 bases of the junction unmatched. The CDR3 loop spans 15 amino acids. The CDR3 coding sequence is TGCAGCGTTGGGGCTGGGACAGGGGATTACAATGAGCAGTTCTTC. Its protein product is CSVGAGTGDYNEQFF.

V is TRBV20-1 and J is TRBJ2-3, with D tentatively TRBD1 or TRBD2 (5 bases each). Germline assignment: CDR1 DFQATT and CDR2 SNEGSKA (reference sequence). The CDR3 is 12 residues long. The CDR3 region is CSALGGTDTQYF. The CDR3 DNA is TGCAGCGCTTTGGGGGGCACAGATACGCAGTATTTT.

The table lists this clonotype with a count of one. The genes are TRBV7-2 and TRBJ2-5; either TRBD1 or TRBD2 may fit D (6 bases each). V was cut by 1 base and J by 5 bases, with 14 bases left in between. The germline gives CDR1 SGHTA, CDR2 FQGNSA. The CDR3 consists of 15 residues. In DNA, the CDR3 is TGTGCCAGCAGCTTAGTTGGAGGGGGGAGCGAGACCCAGTACTTC. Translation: CASSLVGGGSETQYF.

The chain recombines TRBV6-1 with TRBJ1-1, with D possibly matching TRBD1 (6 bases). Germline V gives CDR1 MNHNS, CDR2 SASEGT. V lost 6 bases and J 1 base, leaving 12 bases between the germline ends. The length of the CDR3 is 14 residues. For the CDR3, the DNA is TGTGCCAGCAGCCCGGGGGCTAAGAACACTGAAGCTTTCTTT. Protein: CASSPGAKNTEAFF.

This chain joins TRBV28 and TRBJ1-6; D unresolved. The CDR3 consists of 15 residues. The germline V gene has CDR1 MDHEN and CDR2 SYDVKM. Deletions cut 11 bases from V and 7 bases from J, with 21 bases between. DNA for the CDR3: TGTGCCGGCAACGGACGACTAAGACCGAATTCACCCCTCCACTTT. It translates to CAGNGRLRPNSPLHF.

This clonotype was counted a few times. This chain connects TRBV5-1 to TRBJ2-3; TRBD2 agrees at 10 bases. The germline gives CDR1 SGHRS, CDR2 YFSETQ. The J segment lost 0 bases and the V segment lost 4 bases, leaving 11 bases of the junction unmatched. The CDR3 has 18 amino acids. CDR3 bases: TGCGCCAGCAGCGTCCTAGCGGGGGCGACCCCTAGCACAGATACGCAGTATTTT. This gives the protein CASSVLAGATPSTDTQYF.

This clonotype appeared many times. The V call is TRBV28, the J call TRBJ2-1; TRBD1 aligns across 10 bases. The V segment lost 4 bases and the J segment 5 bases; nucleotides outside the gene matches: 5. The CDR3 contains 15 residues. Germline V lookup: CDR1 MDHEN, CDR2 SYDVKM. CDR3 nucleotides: TGTGCCAGCAGTTCCCCGGGACAGGGGAACAATGAGCAGTTCTTC. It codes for CASSSPGQGNNEQFF. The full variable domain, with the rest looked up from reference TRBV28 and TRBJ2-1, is DVKVTQSSRYLVKRTGEKVFLECVQDMDHENMFWYRQDPGLGLRLIYFSYDVKMKEKGDIPEGYSVSREKKERFSLILESASTNQTSMYLCASSSPGQGNNEQFFGPGTRLTVL.

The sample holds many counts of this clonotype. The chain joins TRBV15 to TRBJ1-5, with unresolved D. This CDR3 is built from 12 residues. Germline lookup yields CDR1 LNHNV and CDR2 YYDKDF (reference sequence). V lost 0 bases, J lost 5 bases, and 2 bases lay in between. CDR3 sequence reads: CATSRDDQPQHF. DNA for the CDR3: TGTGCCACCAGCAGAGATGATCAGCCCCAGCATTTT.

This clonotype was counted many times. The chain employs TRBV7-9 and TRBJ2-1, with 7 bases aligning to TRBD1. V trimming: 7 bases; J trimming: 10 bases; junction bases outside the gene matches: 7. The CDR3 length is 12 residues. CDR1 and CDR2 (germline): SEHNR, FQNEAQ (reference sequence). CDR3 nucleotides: TGTGCCAGCACTCGACAGGGTAACGAGCAGTTCTTC. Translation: CASTRQGNEQFF.

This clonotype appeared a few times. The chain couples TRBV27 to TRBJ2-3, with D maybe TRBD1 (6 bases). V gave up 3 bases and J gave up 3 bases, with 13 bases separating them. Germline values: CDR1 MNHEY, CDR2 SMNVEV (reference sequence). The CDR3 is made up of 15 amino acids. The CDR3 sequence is CASSLYRARTDTQYF. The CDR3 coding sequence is TGTGCCAGCAGTTTGTACAGGGCCAGGACAGATACGCAGTATTTT.

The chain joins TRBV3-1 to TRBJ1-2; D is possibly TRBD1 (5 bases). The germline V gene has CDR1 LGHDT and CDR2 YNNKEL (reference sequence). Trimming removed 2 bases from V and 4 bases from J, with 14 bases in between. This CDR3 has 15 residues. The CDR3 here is CASSQITQGAYGYTF. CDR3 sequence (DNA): TGTGCCAGCAGCCAAATCACCCAGGGAGCCTATGGCTACACCTTC.

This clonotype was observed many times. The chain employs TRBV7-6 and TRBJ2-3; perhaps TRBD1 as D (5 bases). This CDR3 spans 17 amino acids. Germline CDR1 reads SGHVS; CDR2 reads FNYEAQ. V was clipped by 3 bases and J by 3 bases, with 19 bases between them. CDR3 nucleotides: TGTGCCAGCAGCTTCCGAAGTGGGGTGGGGCGGACAGATACGCAGTATTTT. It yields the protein CASSFRSGVGRTDTQYF. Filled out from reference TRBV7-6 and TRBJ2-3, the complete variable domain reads GAGVSQSPRYKVTKRGQDVALRCDPISGHVSLYWYRQALGQGPEFLTYFNYEAQQDKSGLPNDRFSAERPEGSISTLTIQRTEQRDSAMYRCASSFRSGVGRTDTQYFGPGTRLTVL.

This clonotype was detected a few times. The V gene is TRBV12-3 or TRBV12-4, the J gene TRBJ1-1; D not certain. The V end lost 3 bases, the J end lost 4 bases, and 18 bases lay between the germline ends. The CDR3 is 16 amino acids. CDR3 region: CASSFPIGSEGTEAFF. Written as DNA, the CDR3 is TGTGCCAGCAGTTTCCCGATTGGGTCCGAGGGCACTGAAGCTTTCTTT.

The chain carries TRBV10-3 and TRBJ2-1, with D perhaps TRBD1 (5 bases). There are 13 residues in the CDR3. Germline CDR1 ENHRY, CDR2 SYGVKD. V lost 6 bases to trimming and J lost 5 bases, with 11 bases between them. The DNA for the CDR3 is TGTGCCATCAGGAAGGACAACGACAATGAGCAGTTCTTC. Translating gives CAIRKDNDNEQFF.

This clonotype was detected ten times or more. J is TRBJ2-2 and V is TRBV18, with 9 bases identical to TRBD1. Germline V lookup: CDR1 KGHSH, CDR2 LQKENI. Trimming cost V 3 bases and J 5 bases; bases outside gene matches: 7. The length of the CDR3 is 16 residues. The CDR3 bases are TGTGCCAGCTCACCCCGGACAGGGGCGGAAACCGGGGAGCTGTTTTTT. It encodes CASSPRTGAETGELFF. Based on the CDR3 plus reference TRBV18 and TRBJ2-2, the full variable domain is NAGVMQNPRHLVRRRGQEARLRCSPMKGHSHVYWYRQLPEEGLKFMVYLQKENIIDESGMPKERFSAEFPKEGPSILRIQQVVRGDSAAYFCASSPRTGAETGELFFGEGSRLTVL.

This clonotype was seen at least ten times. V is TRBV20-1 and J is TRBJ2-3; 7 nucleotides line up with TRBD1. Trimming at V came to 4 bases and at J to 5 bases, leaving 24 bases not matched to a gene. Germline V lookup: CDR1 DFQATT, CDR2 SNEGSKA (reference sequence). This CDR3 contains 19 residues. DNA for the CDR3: TGCAGTGCTATGGAAAGGGACAGCCCAGCAGGAGCCCGCAGAGATACGCAGTATTTT. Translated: CSAMERDSPAGARRDTQYF.

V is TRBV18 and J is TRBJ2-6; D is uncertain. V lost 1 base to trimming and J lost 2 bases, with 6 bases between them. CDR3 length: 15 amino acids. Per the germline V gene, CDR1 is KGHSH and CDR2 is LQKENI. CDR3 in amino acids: CASSPQDPGANVLTF. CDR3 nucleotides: TGTGCCAGCTCACCACAGGATCCTGGGGCCAACGTCCTGACTTTC.

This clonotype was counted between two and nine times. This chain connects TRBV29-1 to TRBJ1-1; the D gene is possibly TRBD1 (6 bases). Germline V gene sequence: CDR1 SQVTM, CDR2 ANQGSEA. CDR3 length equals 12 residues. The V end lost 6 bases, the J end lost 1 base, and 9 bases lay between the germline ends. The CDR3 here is CSVLQGNTEAFF. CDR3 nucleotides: TGCAGCGTATTACAGGGGAACACTGAAGCTTTCTTT.